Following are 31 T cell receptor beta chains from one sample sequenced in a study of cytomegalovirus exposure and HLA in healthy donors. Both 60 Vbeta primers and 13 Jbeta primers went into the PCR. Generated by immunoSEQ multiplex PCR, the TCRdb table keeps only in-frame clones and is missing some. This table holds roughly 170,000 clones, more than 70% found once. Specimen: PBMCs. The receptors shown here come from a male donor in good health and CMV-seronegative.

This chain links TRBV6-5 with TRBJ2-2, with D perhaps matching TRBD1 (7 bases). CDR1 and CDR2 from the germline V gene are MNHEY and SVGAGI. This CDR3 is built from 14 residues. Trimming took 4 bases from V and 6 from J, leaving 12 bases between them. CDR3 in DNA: TGTGCCAGCAGTTTCATCAGGGGGGCCGGGGAGCTGTTTTTT. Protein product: CASSFIRGAGELFF.

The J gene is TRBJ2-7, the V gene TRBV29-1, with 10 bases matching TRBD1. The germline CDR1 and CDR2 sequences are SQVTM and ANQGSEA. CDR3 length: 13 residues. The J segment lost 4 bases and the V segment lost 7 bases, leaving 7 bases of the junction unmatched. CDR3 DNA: TGCAGCGCCACCGACAGGGGGCATTACGAGCAGTACTTC. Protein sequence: CSATDRGHYEQYF.

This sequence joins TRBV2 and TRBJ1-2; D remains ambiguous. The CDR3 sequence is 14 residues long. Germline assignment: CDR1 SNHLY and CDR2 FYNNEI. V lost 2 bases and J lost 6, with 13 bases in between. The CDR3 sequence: CASSELQKKDGYTF. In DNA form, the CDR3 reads TGTGCCAGCAGTGAACTTCAGAAAAAAGATGGCTACACCTTC.

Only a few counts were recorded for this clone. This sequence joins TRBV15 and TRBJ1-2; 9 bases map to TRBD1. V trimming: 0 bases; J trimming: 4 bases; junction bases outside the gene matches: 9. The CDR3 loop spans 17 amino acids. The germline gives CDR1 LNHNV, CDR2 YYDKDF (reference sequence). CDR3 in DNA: TGTGCCACCAGCAGAGATCGAGTGGTGGGACAGGGCTATGGCTACACCTTC. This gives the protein CATSRDRVVGQGYGYTF.

CDR3 sequence: CASSYVLGAHNSPLHF. The DNA for the CDR3 is TGTGCCAGCAGTTACGTGTTGGGGGCTCATAATTCACCCCTCCACTTT. The J gene is TRBJ1-6, the V gene TRBV6-5; D perhaps matches TRBD1 (6 bases). The CDR3 covers 16 residues. Germline V CDR1 and CDR2: MNHEY, SVGAGI. V lost 2 bases, J lost 5 bases, and 13 bases lay in between.

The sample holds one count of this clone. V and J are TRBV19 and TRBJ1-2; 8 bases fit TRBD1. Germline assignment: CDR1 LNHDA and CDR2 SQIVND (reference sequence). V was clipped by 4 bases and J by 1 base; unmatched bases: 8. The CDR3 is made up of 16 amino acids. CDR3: CASSTRGQANNYGYTF. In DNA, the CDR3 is TGTGCCAGTAGTACGAGGGGACAGGCTAATAACTATGGCTACACCTTC.

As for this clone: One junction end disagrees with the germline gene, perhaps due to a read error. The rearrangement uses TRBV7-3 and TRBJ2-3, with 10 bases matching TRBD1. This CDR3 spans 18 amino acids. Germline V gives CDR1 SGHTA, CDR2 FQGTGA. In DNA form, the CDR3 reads TGTTCCAGCAGCTTACGGGAAGCCGGGACAGGGGGCACAGATACGCAGTATTTT. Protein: CSSSLREAGTGGTDTQYF.

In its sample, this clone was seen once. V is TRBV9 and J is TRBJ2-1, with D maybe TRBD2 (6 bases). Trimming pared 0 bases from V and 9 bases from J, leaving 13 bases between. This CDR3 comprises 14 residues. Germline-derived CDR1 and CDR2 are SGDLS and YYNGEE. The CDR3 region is CASSVDVREGEQFF. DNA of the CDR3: TGTGCCAGCAGCGTAGACGTGCGGGAAGGTGAGCAGTTCTTC.

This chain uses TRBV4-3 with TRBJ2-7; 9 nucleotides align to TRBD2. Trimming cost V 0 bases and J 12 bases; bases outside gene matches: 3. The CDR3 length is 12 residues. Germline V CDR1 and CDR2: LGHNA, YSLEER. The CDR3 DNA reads TGCGCCAGCAGCCAAGAAAGCGGGAGGCTGTACTTC. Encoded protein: CASSQESGRLYF.

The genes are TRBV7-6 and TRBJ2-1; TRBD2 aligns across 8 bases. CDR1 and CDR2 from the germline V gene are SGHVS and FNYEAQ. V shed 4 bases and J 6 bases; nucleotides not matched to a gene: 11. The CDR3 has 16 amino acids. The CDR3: CASSSRQAGVANEQFF. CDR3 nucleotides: TGTGCCAGCAGCTCCAGGCAAGCGGGAGTTGCCAATGAGCAGTTCTTC.

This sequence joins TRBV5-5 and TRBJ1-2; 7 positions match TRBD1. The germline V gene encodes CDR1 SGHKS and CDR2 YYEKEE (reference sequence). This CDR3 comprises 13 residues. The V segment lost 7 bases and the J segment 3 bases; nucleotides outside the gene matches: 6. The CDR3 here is CASEGGSYYGYTF. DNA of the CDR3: TGTGCCAGCGAAGGGGGCTCCTACTATGGCTACACCTTC.

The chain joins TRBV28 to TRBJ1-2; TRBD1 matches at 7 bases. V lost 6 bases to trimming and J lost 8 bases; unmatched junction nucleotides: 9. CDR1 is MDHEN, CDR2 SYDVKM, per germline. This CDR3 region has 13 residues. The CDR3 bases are TGTGCCAGCAGGTCCACAGGGGAGTCGGGCTACACCTTC. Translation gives CASRSTGESGYTF.

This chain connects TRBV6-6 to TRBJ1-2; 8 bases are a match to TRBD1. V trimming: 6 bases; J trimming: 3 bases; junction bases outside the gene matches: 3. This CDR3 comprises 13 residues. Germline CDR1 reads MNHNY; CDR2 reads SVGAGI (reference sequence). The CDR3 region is CASRMTGDYGYTF. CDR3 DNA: TGTGCCAGCAGGATGACAGGGGACTATGGCTACACCTTC.

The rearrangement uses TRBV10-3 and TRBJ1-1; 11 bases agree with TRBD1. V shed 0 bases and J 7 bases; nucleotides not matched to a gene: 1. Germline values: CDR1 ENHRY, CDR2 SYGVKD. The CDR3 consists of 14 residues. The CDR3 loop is CAISESGQGVEAFF. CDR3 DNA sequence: TGTGCCATCAGTGAGTCGGGACAGGGGGTTGAAGCTTTCTTT.

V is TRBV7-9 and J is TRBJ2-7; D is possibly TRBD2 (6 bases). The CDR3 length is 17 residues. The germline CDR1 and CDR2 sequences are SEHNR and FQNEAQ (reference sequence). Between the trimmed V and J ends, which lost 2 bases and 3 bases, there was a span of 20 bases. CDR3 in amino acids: CASSLSRDRGLRYEQYF. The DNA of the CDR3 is TGTGCCAGCAGCTTAAGCAGAGACCGGGGACTTCGCTACGAGCAGTACTTC.

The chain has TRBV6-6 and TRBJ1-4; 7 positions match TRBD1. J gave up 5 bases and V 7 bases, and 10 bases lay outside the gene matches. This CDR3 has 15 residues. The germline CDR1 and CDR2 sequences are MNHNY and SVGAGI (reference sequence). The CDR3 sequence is CASTNPTGPNEKLFF. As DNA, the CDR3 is TGTGCCAGCACGAACCCGACAGGGCCAAATGAAAAACTGTTTTTT.

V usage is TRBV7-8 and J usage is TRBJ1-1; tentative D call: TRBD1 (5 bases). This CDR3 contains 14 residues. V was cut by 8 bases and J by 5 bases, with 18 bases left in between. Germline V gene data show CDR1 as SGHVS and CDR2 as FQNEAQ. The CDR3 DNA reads TGTGCCAGCGGCCTCATGGGGGGGTGGACTGAAGCTTTCTTT. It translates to CASGLMGGWTEAFF.

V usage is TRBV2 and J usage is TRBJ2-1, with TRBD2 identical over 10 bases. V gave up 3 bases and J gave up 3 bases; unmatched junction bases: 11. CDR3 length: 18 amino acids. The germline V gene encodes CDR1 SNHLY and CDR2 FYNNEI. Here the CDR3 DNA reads TGTGCCAGCAGTGATGCCCCTAGCGGGGGATACTACTACAATGAGCAGTTCTTC. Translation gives CASSDAPSGGYYYNEQFF.

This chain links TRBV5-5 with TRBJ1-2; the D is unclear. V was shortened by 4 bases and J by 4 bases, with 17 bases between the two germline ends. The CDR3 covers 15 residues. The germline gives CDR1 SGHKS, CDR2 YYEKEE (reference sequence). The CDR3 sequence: CASSTDPGPGYGYTF. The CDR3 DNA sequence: TGTGCCAGCAGCACCGACCCAGGCCCTGGCTATGGCTACACCTTC.

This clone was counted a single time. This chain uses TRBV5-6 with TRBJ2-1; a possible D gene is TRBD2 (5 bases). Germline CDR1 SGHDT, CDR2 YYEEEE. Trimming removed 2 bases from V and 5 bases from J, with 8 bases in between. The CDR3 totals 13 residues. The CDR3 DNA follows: TGTGCCAGCAGCTTACTGAGGGACAATGAGCAGTTCTTC. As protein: CASSLLRDNEQFF.

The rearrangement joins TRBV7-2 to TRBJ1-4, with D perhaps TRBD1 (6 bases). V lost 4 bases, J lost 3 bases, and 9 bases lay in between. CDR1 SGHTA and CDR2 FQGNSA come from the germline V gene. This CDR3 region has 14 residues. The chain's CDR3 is CASSSRTANEKLFF. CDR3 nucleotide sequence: TGTGCCAGCAGCTCCAGGACAGCTAATGAAAAACTGTTTTTT.

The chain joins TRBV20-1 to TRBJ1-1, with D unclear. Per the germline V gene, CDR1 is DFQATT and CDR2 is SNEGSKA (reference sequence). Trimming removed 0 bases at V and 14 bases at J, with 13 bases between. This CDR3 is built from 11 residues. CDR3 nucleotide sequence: TGCAGTGCTAGAGATAAGACTCCTAGCTTCTTT. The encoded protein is CSARDKTPSFF.

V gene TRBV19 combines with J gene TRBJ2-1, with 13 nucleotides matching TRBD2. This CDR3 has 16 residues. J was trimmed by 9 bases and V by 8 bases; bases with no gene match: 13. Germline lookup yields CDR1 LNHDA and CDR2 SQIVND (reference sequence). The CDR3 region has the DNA TGTGCCAGTGGGACTAGCGGGAAACTCTTGCCAGGTGAGCAGTTCTTC. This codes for CASGTSGKLLPGEQFF.

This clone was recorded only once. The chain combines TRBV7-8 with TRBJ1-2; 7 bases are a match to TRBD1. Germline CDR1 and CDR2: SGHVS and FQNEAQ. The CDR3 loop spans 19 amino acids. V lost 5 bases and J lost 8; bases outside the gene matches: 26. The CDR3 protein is CASSARKKIRDRNREGYTF. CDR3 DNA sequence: TGTGCCAGCAGCGCACGCAAGAAAATACGGGACAGAAATCGAGAAGGCTACACCTTC.

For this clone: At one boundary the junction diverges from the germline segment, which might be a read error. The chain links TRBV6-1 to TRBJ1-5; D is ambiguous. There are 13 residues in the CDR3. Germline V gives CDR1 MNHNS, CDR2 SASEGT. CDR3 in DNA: TGTGCCAGCAGGGAAGCCACAGATCAGCCCCAGCATTTT. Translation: CASREATDQPQHF.

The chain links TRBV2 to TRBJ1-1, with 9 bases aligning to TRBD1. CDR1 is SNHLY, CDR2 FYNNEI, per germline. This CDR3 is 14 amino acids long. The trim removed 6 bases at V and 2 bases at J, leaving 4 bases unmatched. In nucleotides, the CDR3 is TGTGCCAGCAGGGGGGACAGGGAAAACACTGAAGCTTTCTTT. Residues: CASRGDRENTEAFF.

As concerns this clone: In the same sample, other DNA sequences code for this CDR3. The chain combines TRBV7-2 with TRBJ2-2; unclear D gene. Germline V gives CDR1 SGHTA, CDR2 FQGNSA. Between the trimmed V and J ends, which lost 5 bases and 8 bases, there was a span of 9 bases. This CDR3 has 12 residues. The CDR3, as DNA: TGTGCCAGCAGCCTACTTGCTGGGGAGCTGTTTTTT. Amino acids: CASSLLAGELFF. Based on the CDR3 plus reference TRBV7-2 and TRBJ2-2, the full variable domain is GAGVSQSPSNKVTEKGKDVELRCDPISGHTALYWYRQSLGQGLEFLIYFQGNSAPDKSGLPSDRFSAERTGGSVSTLTIQRTQQEDSAVYLCASSLLAGELFFGEGSRLTVL.

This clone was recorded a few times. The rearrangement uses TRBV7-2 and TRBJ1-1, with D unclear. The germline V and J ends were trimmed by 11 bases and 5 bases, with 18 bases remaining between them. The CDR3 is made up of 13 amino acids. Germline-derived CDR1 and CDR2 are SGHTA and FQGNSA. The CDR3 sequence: CASRRGVETEAFF. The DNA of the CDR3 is TGTGCCTCCCGGCGTGGAGTAGAAACTGAAGCTTTCTTT. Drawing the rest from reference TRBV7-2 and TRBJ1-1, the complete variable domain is GAGVSQSPSNKVTEKGKDVELRCDPISGHTALYWYRQSLGQGLEFLIYFQGNSAPDKSGLPSDRFSAERTGGSVSTLTIQRTQQEDSAVYLCASRRGVETEAFFGQGTRLTVV.

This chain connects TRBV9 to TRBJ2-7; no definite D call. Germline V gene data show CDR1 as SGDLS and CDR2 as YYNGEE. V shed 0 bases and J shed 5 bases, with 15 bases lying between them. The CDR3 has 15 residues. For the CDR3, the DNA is TGTGCCAGCAGCGTAGGGTCCCGCGGTATCCACGAGCAGTACTTC. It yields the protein CASSVGSRGIHEQYF.

CDR3 loop: CASSFYRGTANTEAFF. The DNA for the CDR3 is TGTGCCAGCAGTTTTTATAGGGGGACAGCGAACACTGAAGCTTTCTTT. The V call is TRBV27, the J call TRBJ1-1; 7 bases line up with TRBD1. CDR1 and CDR2 (germline): MNHEY, SMNVEV (reference sequence). V lost 3 bases and J lost 1; bases outside the gene matches: 8. The CDR3 has 16 residues.

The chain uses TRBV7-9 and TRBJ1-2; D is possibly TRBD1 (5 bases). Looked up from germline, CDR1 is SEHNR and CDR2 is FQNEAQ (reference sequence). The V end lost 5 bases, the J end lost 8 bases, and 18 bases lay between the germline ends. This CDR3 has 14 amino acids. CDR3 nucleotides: TGTGCCAGCAGCCCCCCCGGGGGTCTATGGGGCTACACCTTC. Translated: CASSPPGGLWGYTF.